The clone carrying this T cell receptor (beta chain) was found many times. The sample originates from a study of T cells after yellow fever vaccination. The CDR3 runs to 16 residues. Unmatched junction bases numbered 14, after V lost 5 bases and J lost 7 bases. One entry per CDR3 protein results from TCRdb running MiXCR on the 5' RACE reads. In the table there are about 160,000 distinct CDR3 sequences, about 7% of which are singletons. This chain links TRBV12-3 or TRBV12-4 with TRBJ1-1, with 9 nucleotides matching TRBD1. The source is a man aged 18 to 29 who received the YFV17D yellow fever vaccine. Sequenced material: CD4+ T cells sorted from PBMCs, taken around 5 days after the first yellow fever vaccination. The CDR3 sequence is CASSPTGGIGAIEAFF. Here the CDR3 DNA reads TGTGCCAGCAGTCCAACAGGGGGCATTGGGGCAATTGAAGCTTTCTTT.